This T cell receptor (beta chain) was identified during a study of breast tumors, draining lymph nodes, adjacent tissues. Study-level results: The data were judged consistent with most tumor T cells coming from lymph node and expanding in tumor.

The ends lost 4 bases at V and 8 bases at J; junction bases unmatched: 10. From germline, CDR1 is SGHNT and CDR2 YYREEE (reference sequence). The CDR3 contains 15 residues. Axillary draining lymph nodes of breast cancer patients supplied the node samples. Via MiXCR, TCRdb re-called the multiplex PCR reads, giving one row per CDR3 protein. The repertoire consists of around 290,000 distinct CDR3 sequences, with 30% occurring once and the leading ten covering roughly 1.1%. In its sample, this clonotype was seen many times. Antigen: not known. The TCR sequence derives from a female donor with breast cancer. Some clones in this sample may be carry-over from other donors' samples. The genes are TRBV5-4 and TRBJ2-1, with 9 positions matching TRBD2. The sequenced sample was axillary lymph node tissue. CDR3: CASSLQTSGDHEQFF. The CDR3 nucleotides are TGTGCCAGCAGCCTGCAGACTAGCGGCGACCATGAGCAGTTCTTC.